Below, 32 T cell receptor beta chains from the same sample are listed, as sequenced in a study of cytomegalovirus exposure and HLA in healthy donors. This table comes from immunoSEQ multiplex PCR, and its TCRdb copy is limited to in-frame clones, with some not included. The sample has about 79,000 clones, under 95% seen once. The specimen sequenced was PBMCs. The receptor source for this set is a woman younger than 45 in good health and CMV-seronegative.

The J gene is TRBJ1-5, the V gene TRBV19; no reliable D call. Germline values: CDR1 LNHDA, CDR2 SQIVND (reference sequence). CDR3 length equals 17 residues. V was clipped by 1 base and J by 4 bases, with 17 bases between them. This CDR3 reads CASSIARYSRGNQPQHF. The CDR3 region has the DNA TGTGCCAGTAGTATAGCGCGATACAGCCGAGGGAATCAGCCCCAGCATTTT.

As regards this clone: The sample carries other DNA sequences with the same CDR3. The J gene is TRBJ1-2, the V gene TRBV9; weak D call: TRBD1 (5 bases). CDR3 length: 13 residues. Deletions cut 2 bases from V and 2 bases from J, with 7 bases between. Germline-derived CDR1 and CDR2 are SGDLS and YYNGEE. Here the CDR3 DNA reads TGTGCCAGCAGCGTTGACAGAAACTATGGCTACACCTTC. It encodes CASSVDRNYGYTF.

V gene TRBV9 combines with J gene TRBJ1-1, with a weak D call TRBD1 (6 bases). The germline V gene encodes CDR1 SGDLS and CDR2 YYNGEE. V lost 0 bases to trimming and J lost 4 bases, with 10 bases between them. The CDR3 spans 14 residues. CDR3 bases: TGTGCCAGCAGCGTAGAACAGGGATCCACTGAAGCTTTCTTT. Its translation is CASSVEQGSTEAFF.

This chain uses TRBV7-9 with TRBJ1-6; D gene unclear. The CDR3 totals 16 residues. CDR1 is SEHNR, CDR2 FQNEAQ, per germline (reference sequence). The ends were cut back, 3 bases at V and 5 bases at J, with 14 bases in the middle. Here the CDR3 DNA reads TGTGCCAGCAGCTTCGGATCGGGAGGGAATAATTCACCCCTCCACTTT. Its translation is CASSFGSGGNNSPLHF.

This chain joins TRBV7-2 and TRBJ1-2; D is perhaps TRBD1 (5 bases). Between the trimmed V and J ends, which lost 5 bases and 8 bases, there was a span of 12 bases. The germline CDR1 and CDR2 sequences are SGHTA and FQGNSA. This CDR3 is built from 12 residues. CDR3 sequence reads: CASSGARGGYTF. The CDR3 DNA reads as TGTGCCAGCAGCGGGGCCCGCGGCGGCTACACCTTC.

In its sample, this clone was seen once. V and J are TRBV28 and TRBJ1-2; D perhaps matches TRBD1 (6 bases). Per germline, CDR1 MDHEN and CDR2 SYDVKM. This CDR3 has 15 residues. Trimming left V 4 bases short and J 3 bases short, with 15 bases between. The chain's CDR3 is CASSSTAGADYGYTF. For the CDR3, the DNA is TGTGCCAGCAGTTCCACGGCGGGGGCTGACTATGGCTACACCTTC.

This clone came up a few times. In DNA form, the CDR3 reads TGCGCCAGCAGCTTCCAGCCGGGGAACACTGAAGCTTTCTTT. It encodes CASSFQPGNTEAFF. This sequence joins TRBV5-1 and TRBJ1-1; D gene uncertain. V lost 2 bases to trimming and J lost 1 base, with 9 bases between them. CDR1 is SGHRS and CDR2 is YFSETQ in the germline V gene. This CDR3 comprises 14 residues. The variable domain in full, completed from reference TRBV5-1 and TRBJ1-1, reads KAGVTQTPRYLIKTRGQQVTLSCSPISGHRSVSWYQQTPGQGLQFLFEYFSETQRNKGNFPGRFSGRQFSNSRSEMNVSTLELGDSALYLCASSFQPGNTEAFFGQGTRLTVV.

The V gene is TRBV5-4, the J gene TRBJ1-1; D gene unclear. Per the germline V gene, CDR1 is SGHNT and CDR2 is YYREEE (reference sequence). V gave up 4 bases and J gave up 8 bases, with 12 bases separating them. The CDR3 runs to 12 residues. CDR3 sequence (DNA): TGTGCCAGCAGCCTGAACGGTCCCGAAGCTTTCTTT. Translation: CASSLNGPEAFF.

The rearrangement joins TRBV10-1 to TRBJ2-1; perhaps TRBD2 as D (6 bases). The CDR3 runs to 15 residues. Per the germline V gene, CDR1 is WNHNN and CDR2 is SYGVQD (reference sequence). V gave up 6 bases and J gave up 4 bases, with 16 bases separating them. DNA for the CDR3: TGCGCCAGCAGCCCCGGGGGTCAGATATACAATGAGCAGTTCTTC. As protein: CASSPGGQIYNEQFF.

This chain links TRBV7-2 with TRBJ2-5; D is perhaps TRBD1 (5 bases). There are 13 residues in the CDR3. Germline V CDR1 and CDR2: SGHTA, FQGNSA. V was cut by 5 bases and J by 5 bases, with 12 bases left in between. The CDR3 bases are TGTGCCAGCAGCCGAAGACAGTCCGAGACCCAGTACTTC. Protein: CASSRRQSETQYF.

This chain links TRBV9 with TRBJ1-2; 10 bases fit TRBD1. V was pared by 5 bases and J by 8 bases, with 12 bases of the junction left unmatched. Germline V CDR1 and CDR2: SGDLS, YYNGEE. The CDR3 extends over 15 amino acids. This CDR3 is CASSFIDRGPEGYTF. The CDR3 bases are TGTGCCAGCAGTTTCATAGACAGGGGGCCGGAAGGCTACACCTTC. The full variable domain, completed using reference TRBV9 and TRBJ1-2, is DSGVTQTPKHLITATGQRVTLRCSPRSGDLSVYWYQQSLDQGLQFLIQYYNGEERAKGNILERFSAQQFPDLHSELNLSSLELGDSALYFCASSFIDRGPEGYTFGSGTRLTVV.

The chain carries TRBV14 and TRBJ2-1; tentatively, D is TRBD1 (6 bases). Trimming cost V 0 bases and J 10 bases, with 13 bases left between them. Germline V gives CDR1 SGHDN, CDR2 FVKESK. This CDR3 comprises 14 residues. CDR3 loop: CASSQDTLGTEQFF. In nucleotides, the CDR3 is TGTGCCAGCAGCCAAGACACCCTTGGGACAGAGCAGTTCTTC.

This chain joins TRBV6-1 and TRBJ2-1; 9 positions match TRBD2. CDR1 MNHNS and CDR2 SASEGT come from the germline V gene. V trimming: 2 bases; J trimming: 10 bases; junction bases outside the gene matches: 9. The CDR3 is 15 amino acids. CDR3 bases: TGTGCCAGCAGTGAACTAGCGGGGACCCCTGGAGAGCAGTTCTTC. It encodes CASSELAGTPGEQFF.

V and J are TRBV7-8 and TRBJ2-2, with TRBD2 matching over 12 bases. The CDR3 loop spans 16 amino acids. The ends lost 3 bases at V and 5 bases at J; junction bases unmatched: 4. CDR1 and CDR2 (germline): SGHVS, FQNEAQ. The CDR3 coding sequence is TGTGCCAGCAGCTTTTTACTAGCGGGGGGAACCGGGGAGCTGTTTTTT. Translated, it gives CASSFLLAGGTGELFF.

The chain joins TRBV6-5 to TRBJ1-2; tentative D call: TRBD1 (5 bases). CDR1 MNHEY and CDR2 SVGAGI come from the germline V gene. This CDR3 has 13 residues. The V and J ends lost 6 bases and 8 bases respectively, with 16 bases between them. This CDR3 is CASRGGIVNGYTF. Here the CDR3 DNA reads TGTGCCAGCAGGGGGGGGATAGTCAACGGCTACACCTTC.

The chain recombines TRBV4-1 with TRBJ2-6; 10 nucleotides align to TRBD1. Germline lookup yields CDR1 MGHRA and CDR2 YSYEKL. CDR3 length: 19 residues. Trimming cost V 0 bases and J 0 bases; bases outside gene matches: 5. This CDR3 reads CASSQDRWTGGSGANVLTF. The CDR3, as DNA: TGCGCCAGCAGCCAAGATAGGTGGACAGGGGGCTCTGGGGCCAACGTCCTGACTTTC.

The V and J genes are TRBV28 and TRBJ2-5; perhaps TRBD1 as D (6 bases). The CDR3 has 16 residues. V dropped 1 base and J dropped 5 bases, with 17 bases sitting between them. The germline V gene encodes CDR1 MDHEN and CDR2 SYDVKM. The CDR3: CASSLYSTGRGETQYF. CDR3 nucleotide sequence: TGTGCCAGCAGTTTATACTCGACAGGACGAGGGGAGACCCAGTACTTC.

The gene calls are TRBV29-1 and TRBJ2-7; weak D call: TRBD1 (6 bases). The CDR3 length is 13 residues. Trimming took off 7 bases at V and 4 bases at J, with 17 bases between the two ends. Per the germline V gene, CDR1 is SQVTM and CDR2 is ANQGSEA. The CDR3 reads CSAQGDRLYEQYF. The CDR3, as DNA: TGCAGCGCACAGGGAGACCGACTTTACGAGCAGTACTTC.

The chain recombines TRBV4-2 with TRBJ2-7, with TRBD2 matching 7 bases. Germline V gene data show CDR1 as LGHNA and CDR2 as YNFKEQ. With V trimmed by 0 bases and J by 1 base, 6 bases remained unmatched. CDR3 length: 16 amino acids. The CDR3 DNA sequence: TGTGCCAGCAGCCAAGATCAGGGAGGGTGGTCCTACGAGCAGTACTTC. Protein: CASSQDQGGWSYEQYF.

This CDR3 reads CASSLGGAGYNEQFF. DNA of the CDR3: TGTGCCAGCAGTCTCGGGGGGGCCGGCTACAATGAGCAGTTCTTC. The genes are TRBV6-5 and TRBJ2-1, with 8 bases lining up with TRBD2. The CDR3 extends over 15 amino acids. In germline, CDR1 is MNHEY, CDR2 SVGAGI. Unmatched junction bases numbered 6, after V lost 5 bases and J lost 3 bases.

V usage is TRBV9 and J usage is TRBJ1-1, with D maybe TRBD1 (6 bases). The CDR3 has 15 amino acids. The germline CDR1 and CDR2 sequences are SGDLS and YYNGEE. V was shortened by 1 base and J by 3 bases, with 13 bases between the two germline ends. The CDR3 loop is CASSVQGRRDTEAFF. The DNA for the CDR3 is TGTGCCAGCAGCGTACAGGGGCGTAGGGACACTGAAGCTTTCTTT. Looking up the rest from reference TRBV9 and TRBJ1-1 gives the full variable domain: DSGVTQTPKHLITATGQRVTLRCSPRSGDLSVYWYQQSLDQGLQFLIQYYNGEERAKGNILERFSAQQFPDLHSELNLSSLELGDSALYFCASSVQGRRDTEAFFGQGTRLTVV.

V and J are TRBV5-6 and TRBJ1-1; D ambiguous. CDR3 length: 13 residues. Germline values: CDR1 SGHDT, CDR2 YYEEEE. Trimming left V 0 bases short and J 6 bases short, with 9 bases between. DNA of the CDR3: TGTGCCAGCAGCTTGGGTACGGGTTCTGAAGCTTTCTTT. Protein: CASSLGTGSEAFF. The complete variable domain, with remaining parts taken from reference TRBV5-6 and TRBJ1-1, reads DAGVTQSPTHLIKTRGQQVTLRCSPKSGHDTVSWYQQALGQGPQFIFQYYEEEERQRGNFPDRFSGHQFPNYSSELNVNALLLGDSALYLCASSLGTGSEAFFGQGTRLTVV.

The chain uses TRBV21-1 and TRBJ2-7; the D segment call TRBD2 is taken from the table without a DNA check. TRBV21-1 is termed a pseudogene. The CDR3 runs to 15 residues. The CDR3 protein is CASWGGRVFSYEQYF. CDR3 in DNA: TGTGCCAGCTGGGGGGGGAGAGTATTCTCCTACGAGCAGTACTTC.

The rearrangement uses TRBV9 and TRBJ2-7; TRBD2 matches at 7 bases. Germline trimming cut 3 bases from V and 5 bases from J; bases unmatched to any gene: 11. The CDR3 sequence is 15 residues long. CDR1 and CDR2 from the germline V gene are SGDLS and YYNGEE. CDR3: CASSAGGGRLDEQYF. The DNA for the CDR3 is TGTGCCAGCAGCGCTGGGGGGGGACGTCTCGACGAGCAGTACTTC.

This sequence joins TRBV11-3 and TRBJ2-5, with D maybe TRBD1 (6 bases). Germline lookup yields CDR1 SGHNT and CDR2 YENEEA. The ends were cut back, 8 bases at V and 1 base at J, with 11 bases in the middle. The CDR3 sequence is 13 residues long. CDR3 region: CASSGTPQETQYF. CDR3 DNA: TGTGCCAGCTCCGGGACACCCCAAGAGACCCAGTACTTC.

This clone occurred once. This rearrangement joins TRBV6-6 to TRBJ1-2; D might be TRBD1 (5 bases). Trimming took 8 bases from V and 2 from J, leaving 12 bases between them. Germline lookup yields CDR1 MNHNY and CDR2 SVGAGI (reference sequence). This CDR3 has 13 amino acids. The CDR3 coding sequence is TGTGCCAGCGAAAGGGGACTCAACTATGGCTACACCTTC. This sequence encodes CASERGLNYGYTF.

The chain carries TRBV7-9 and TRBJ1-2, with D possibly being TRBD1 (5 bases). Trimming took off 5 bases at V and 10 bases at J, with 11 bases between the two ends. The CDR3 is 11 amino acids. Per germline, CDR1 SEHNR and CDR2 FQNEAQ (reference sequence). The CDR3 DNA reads TGTGCCAGCAGCCCCGGGGGGGACTACACCTTC. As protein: CASSPGGDYTF.

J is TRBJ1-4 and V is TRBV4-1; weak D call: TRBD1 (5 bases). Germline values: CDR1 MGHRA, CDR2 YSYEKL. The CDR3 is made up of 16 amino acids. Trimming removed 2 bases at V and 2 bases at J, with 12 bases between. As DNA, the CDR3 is TGCGCCAGCAGCCAACCTATTAGGGGTACTAATGAAAAACTGTTTTTT. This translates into CASSQPIRGTNEKLFF.

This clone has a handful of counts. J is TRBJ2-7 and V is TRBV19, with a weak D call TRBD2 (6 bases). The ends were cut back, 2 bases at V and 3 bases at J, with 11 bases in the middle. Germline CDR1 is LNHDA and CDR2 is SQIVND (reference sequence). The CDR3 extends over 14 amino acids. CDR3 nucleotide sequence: TGTGCCAGTAGTATACAGGGAGGTAACTACGAGCAGTACTTC. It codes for CASSIQGGNYEQYF.

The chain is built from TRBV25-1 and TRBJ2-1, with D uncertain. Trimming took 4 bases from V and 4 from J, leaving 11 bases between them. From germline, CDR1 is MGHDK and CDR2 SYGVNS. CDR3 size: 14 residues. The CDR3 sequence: CASSAGSLYNEQFF. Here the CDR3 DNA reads TGTGCCAGCAGTGCCGGGTCACTGTACAATGAGCAGTTCTTC.

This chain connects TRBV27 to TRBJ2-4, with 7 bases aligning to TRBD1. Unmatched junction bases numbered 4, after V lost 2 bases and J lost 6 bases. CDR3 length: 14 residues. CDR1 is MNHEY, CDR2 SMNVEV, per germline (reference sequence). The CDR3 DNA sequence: TGTGCCAGCAGTTTAACCGGGACAGTAAACATTCAGTACTTC. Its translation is CASSLTGTVNIQYF.

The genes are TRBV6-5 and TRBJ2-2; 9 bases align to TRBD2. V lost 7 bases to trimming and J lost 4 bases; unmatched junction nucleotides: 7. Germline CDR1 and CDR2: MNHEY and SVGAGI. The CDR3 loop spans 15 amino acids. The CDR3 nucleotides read TGTGCCAGCATAAAGACTAGCGGCTTCACCGGGGAGCTGTTTTTT. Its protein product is CASIKTSGFTGELFF.